This TCR beta chain was sequenced for a study of regulatory T cells in long-lasting Graves disease. This clonotype was picked up a small number of times. Assembly of TCR beta libraries relied on iRepertoire HTBI primers together with Arm-PCR of CDR3 regions. Via MiXCR, TCRdb re-called the multiplex PCR reads, giving one row per CDR3 protein. Of 400,000 to 500,000 distinct CDR3 sequences listed, 21% are singletons. Noted time point: persistent/refractory GD, antithyroid drugs over 5 years with positive TRAb. Generation of the TCR library employed RNA extracted from PBMCs. The CDR3 is 15 residues long. The trim removed 2 bases at V and 0 bases at J, leaving 3 bases unmatched. In germline, CDR1 is SEHNR, CDR2 FQNEAQ (reference sequence).

The V and J genes are TRBV7-9 and TRBJ2-7; 8 bases are a match to TRBD2. Sequenced here: peripheral blood mononuclear cells (PBMCs), sampled when the disease was refractory, from a patient treated with antithyroid drugs. The receptor was derived from a female donor with Graves disease. In DNA, the CDR3 is TGTGCCAGCAGCTTACTAGCGGGCCGCTCCTACGAGCAGTACTTC. It encodes CASSLLAGRSYEQYF.